Following are 11 T cell receptor beta chains from one sample sequenced in a study of OX40 agonist ivuxolimab in advanced cancers. Generated by immunoSEQ multiplex PCR, the TCRdb table keeps only in-frame clones and is missing some. The table lists around 92,000 clones, more than 75% of them singletons. This material consisted of CD4+ or CD8+ T cells sorted from blood, taken in a trial of the OX40 agonist ivuxolimab. These receptors were obtained from an adult with an advanced solid tumor such as melanoma, head and neck, liver or kidney cancer.

The gene calls are TRBV6-5 and TRBJ1-1; no reliable D call. Trimming shortened V by 5 bases and J by 5 bases, and 12 bases separated the two germline ends. Germline V gene lookup returns CDR1 MNHEY and CDR2 SVGAGI. CDR3 length equals 13 residues. CDR3 coding DNA: TGTGCCAGCAGTCCCCCCATGCGGACTGAAGCTTTCTTT. This sequence encodes CASSPPMRTEAFF.

The chain joins TRBV7-2 to TRBJ1-4; D call uncertain. Germline V CDR1 and CDR2: SGHTA, FQGNSA. The CDR3 consists of 14 residues. V shed 3 bases and J shed 4 bases, with 9 bases lying between them. CDR3 sequence: CASSLGTVNEKLFF. CDR3 in DNA: TGTGCCAGCAGCTTGGGCACGGTTAATGAAAAACTGTTTTTT.

This chain joins TRBV6-5 and TRBJ1-5, with D unresolved. Trimming cost V 0 bases and J 6 bases, with 6 bases left between them. There are 13 residues in the CDR3. Germline lookup yields CDR1 MNHEY and CDR2 SVGAGI. This CDR3 reads CASSYSLFQPQHF. As DNA, the CDR3 is TGTGCCAGCAGTTACTCGTTATTTCAGCCCCAGCATTTT.

J is TRBJ1-2 and V is TRBV18; perhaps TRBD1 as D (6 bases). The CDR3 runs to 14 residues. The V gene's germline CDR1 is KGHSH and CDR2 LQKENI. Trimming shortened V by 3 bases and J by 3 bases, and 11 bases separated the two germline ends. In nucleotides, the CDR3 is TGTGCCAGCTCACCTCCTCAGGGGTACTATGGCTACACCTTC. It translates to CASSPPQGYYGYTF.

This clone appeared once. The rearrangement links TRBV7-9 to TRBJ1-6; D uncertain. This CDR3 is built from 13 residues. Germline CDR1 reads SEHNR; CDR2 reads FQNEAQ (reference sequence). Trimming left V 1 base short and J 10 bases short, with 8 bases between. The CDR3 sequence is CASSLDSDSPLHF. The DNA of the CDR3 is TGTGCCAGCAGCTTAGATTCGGACTCACCCCTCCACTTT.

This chain uses TRBV15 with TRBJ2-7; D uncertain. Per germline, CDR1 LNHNV and CDR2 YYDKDF (reference sequence). The V end was cut by 0 bases, the J end by 3 bases, with 12 bases between. The CDR3 sequence is 15 residues long. The CDR3 DNA reads TGTGCCACCAGCAGAGATCGGACCGAGGTCTACGAGCAGTACTTC. This codes for CATSRDRTEVYEQYF.

This chain connects TRBV7-2 to TRBJ2-3, with 7 bases aligning to TRBD1. Trimming cost V 5 bases and J 9 bases; bases outside gene matches: 8. Germline loops: CDR1 SGHTA, CDR2 FQGNSA. CDR3 length: 13 residues. CDR3 DNA: TGTGCCAGCAGCCCGCCGGACAGGACAACGCAGTATTTT. Its translation is CASSPPDRTTQYF.

The chain has TRBV29-1 and TRBJ2-1; D is perhaps TRBD2 (7 bases). Germline V CDR1 and CDR2: SQVTM, ANQGSEA. The length of the CDR3 is 12 residues. Between the trimmed V and J ends, which lost 8 bases and 6 bases, there was a span of 14 bases. CDR3 nucleotides: TGCAGCTCTGGGGGAGGGGGCAATGAGCAGTTCTTC. Translation gives CSSGGGGNEQFF.

The chain couples TRBV13 to TRBJ2-7; 7 positions match TRBD1. The V gene end was trimmed by 0 bases and the J gene end by 6 bases; junction bases not matched to a gene: 11. Germline lookup yields CDR1 PRHDT and CDR2 FYEKMQ (reference sequence). This CDR3 is 16 amino acids long. The CDR3 region has the DNA TGTGCCAGCAGCTTAGGAGGACCGGGACAGTTGGCCGAGCAGTACTTC. This codes for CASSLGGPGQLAEQYF.

The chain carries TRBV2 and TRBJ1-1, with 7 bases aligning to TRBD1. This CDR3 comprises 13 residues. V gave up 4 bases and J gave up 7 bases; unmatched junction bases: 6. Germline V lookup: CDR1 SNHLY, CDR2 FYNNEI. The CDR3 is CASSAQGVIEAFF. The CDR3 DNA follows: TGTGCCAGCAGTGCTCAGGGGGTCATTGAAGCTTTCTTT.

This chain joins TRBV10-3 and TRBJ2-2; 9 nucleotides agree with TRBD1. The trim removed 6 bases at V and 7 bases at J, leaving 6 bases unmatched. Germline CDR1 reads ENHRY; CDR2 reads SYGVKD. CDR3 length: 14 amino acids. CDR3 sequence (DNA): TGTGCCATCAGCGGGGACAGGGTAAACGGGGAGCTGTTTTTT. Amino acid sequence: CAISGDRVNGELFF.